This T cell receptor (beta chain) was profiled in a study of blood T cells in healthy people across ages. Losses at the gene ends were 6 bases for V and 4 bases for J; bases not matched to a gene: 9. This CDR3 is built from 14 residues. CDR1 is SQVTM, CDR2 ANQGSEA, per germline. This clonotype has ten or more counts. The antigen is not known. Sample-barcoded 5' priming and a J-beta primer mix drove a second PCR of about 7 to 11 cycles. TCRdb redid the calling of the 5' RACE reads with MiXCR, one entry per CDR3 protein. The sample holds more than 1 million distinct CDR3 sequences, 40% to 55% seen once. Peripheral blood from each donor was collected in a volume of approximately 10 milliliters. The study's findings and limits: Age advanced and TCR beta diversity per million T cells fell, roughly linearly. Unsorted PBMCs ruled out conclusive naive versus antigen-experienced comparison.

V is TRBV29-1 and J is TRBJ2-3; the match to TRBD2 covers 8 bases. The sequencing input was blood. The sequence came from a woman aged 60-75 years in good health. The CDR3 region is CSVLLAARPDTQYF. In DNA, the CDR3 is TGCAGCGTGCTACTAGCGGCCCGTCCAGATACGCAGTATTTT.